A single sample is the source of the 18 T cell receptor beta chains below, sequenced in a study of control samples from healthy donors and cancer patients. Sequencing was performed with immunoSEQ multiplex PCR; in TCRdb, only in-frame clones are kept and a portion is missing. The profile shows 100,000 to 150,000 clones, roughly 87% of them singletons. Sequencing used blood. The receptor source for this set is a man aged 18 to 30 in good health.

In its sample, this clone was seen once. The chain is built from TRBV7-2 and TRBJ2-2; tentatively, D is TRBD1 (7 bases). The length of the CDR3 is 16 residues. V was clipped by 4 bases and J by 0 bases, with 12 bases between them. The germline CDR1 and CDR2 sequences are SGHTA and FQGNSA. The CDR3 nucleotides read TGTGCCAGCAGCTCCCCAGGGGGGACGAACACCGGGGAGCTGTTTTTT. Protein: CASSSPGGTNTGELFF. The complete variable domain, with remaining parts taken from reference TRBV7-2 and TRBJ2-2, reads GAGVSQSPSNKVTEKGKDVELRCDPISGHTALYWYRQSLGQGLEFLIYFQGNSAPDKSGLPSDRFSAERTGGSVSTLTIQRTQQEDSAVYLCASSSPGGTNTGELFFGEGSRLTVL.

The CDR3 spells CASRTNLGQGDYEQYF. In nucleotides, the CDR3 is TGCGCCAGCAGAACTAACCTGGGACAGGGGGACTACGAGCAGTACTTC. The chain uses TRBV5-1 and TRBJ2-7, with 11 nucleotides matching TRBD1. From germline, CDR1 is SGHRS and CDR2 YFSETQ. The J segment lost 3 bases and the V segment lost 5 bases, leaving 10 bases of the junction unmatched. The CDR3 has 16 residues. The variable domain in full, completed from reference TRBV5-1 and TRBJ2-7, reads KAGVTQTPRYLIKTRGQQVTLSCSPISGHRSVSWYQQTPGQGLQFLFEYFSETQRNKGNFPGRFSGRQFSNSRSEMNVSTLELGDSALYLCASRTNLGQGDYEQYFGPGTRLTVT.

A single count supports this clone. J is TRBJ1-4 and V is TRBV11-2, with D hard to call. The CDR3 totals 16 residues. V was trimmed by 1 base and J by 4 bases, leaving 13 bases between them. From germline, CDR1 is SGHAT and CDR2 FQNNGV. This CDR3 reads CASSLGVAGNNEKLFF. The CDR3, as DNA: TGTGCCAGCAGCTTAGGGGTTGCAGGAAATAATGAAAAACTGTTTTTT.

This clone appeared a single time. This chain links TRBV3-1 (or the pseudogene TRBV3-2) with TRBJ1-1, with D possibly matching TRBD1 (5 bases). From germline, CDR1 is LGHDT and CDR2 YNNKEL (reference sequence). This CDR3 has 14 amino acids. Trimming stripped 0 bases from V and 6 bases from J, with 11 bases between. The CDR3 spells CASSQERGRAEAFF. CDR3 bases: TGTGCCAGCAGCCAAGAACGGGGGAGGGCTGAAGCTTTCTTT.

The gene calls are TRBV9 and TRBJ2-1; TRBD1 matches at 10 bases. This CDR3 spans 15 amino acids. Trimming took 3 bases from V and 0 from J; bases not matched to a gene: 0. The germline gives CDR1 SGDLS, CDR2 YYNGEE. CDR3 in DNA: TGTGCCAGCAGCGGGACAGGGGGCTCCTACAATGAGCAGTTCTTC. Protein sequence: CASSGTGGSYNEQFF.

The chain joins TRBV7-9 to TRBJ2-1; D gene uncertain. Between the trimmed V and J ends, which lost 7 bases and 6 bases, there was a span of 10 bases. Germline CDR1 and CDR2: SEHNR and FQNEAQ (reference sequence). The length of the CDR3 is 12 residues. CDR3: CASTWLGNEQFF. The CDR3 DNA sequence: TGTGCCAGCACCTGGCTGGGCAATGAGCAGTTCTTC.

V usage is TRBV2 and J usage is TRBJ2-3; a possible D gene is TRBD2 (6 bases). This CDR3 has 14 amino acids. CDR1 and CDR2 from the germline V gene are SNHLY and FYNNEI. Trimming took 6 bases from V and 6 from J, leaving 16 bases between them. CDR3 region: CASSRAGLKDTQYF. In DNA, the CDR3 is TGTGCCAGCAGCCGGGCGGGACTCAAGGATACGCAGTATTTT.

The chain carries TRBV19 and TRBJ2-1, with D maybe TRBD1 (5 bases). Trimming took 1 base from V and 8 from J, leaving 9 bases between them. CDR3 size: 13 residues. From germline, CDR1 is LNHDA and CDR2 SQIVND (reference sequence). The CDR3 here is CASSIGRGYEQFF. The CDR3 DNA follows: TGTGCCAGTAGTATAGGAAGGGGCTATGAGCAGTTCTTC.

This clone was counted only a few times. This rearrangement joins TRBV5-1 to TRBJ1-5; D is perhaps TRBD1 (5 bases). Germline CDR1 is SGHRS and CDR2 is YFSETQ. With 0 bases removed from V and 7 bases from J, the gap between germline ends came to 14 bases. The CDR3 runs 15 residues. The CDR3 DNA reads as TGCGCCAGCAGCTTGGAAGGGGCCCTGGGGCAGCCCCAGCATTTT. It codes for CASSLEGALGQPQHF.

A word on this clone: The junction does not match germline at one end; this may be a read error. The chain employs TRBV7-7 and TRBJ1-5; no clear D gene. This CDR3 has 13 residues. Germline V gene data show CDR1 as SSHAT and CDR2 as FNYEAQ (reference sequence). The CDR3 sequence: CASSPDRYQPQHF. As DNA, the CDR3 is TGTGCTAGCAGCCCCGATCGGTATCAGCCCCAGCATTTT.

This chain connects TRBV7-3 to TRBJ1-1; TRBD1 matches 7 bases. The V segment lost 5 bases and the J segment 5 bases; nucleotides outside the gene matches: 8. Germline V gene lookup returns CDR1 SGHTA and CDR2 FQGTGA. The CDR3 consists of 14 residues. The CDR3, as DNA: TGTGCCAGCAGCCCACAGGGGCTGGGAACTGAAGCTTTCTTT. Its protein is CASSPQGLGTEAFF.

This clone was observed a handful of times. This chain joins TRBV6-5 and TRBJ2-5; 8 bases are a match to TRBD1. Germline lookup yields CDR1 MNHEY and CDR2 SVGAGI. The V and J ends lost 4 bases and 5 bases, in that order; junction bases with no gene match: 9. The CDR3 is 15 residues long. The CDR3 protein is CASSSGQGRGETQYF. In DNA, the CDR3 is TGTGCCAGCAGTTCCGGACAGGGAAGAGGGGAGACCCAGTACTTC.

The chain carries TRBV30 and TRBJ1-2, with D hard to call. Germline V gives CDR1 GTSNPN, CDR2 SVGIG (reference sequence). Trimming cost V 1 base and J 4 bases, with 7 bases left between them. CDR3 length: 12 amino acids. In DNA form, the CDR3 reads TGTGCCTGGAGTGCCGGATTCTATGGCTACACCTTC. Residues: CAWSAGFYGYTF.

The chain is built from TRBV27 and TRBJ1-1; TRBD1 might be the D (6 bases). In germline, CDR1 is MNHEY, CDR2 SMNVEV (reference sequence). V lost 6 bases, J lost 1 base, and 12 bases lay in between. The CDR3 loop spans 14 amino acids. CDR3 nucleotides: TGTGCCAGCAGATACAGGGAGACGAACACTGAAGCTTTCTTT. This sequence encodes CASRYRETNTEAFF.

V is TRBV6-5 and J is TRBJ1-5, with D possibly matching TRBD1 (6 bases). V was shortened by 0 bases and J by 3 bases, with 9 bases between the two germline ends. The CDR3 contains 15 residues. Per germline, CDR1 MNHEY and CDR2 SVGAGI. Here the CDR3 DNA reads TGTGCCAGCAGTTACTCTACAGGGTACAATCAGCCCCAGCATTTT. This codes for CASSYSTGYNQPQHF.

The V call is TRBV7-8, the J call TRBJ1-5; 7 bases are a match to TRBD1. CDR1 and CDR2 from the germline V gene are SGHVS and FQNEAQ. CDR3 length: 18 residues. V dropped 4 bases and J dropped 0; count of bases not matched to a gene: 12. The CDR3 reads CASSSWTGTTYSNQPQHF. The CDR3 nucleotides read TGTGCCAGCAGCTCCTGGACAGGTACGACGTATAGCAATCAGCCCCAGCATTTT.

The rearrangement joins TRBV7-3 to TRBJ1-2, with TRBD1 matching over 10 bases. CDR3 length: 14 residues. Trimming at V came to 5 bases and at J to 7 bases, leaving 7 bases not matched to a gene. Germline V lookup: CDR1 SGHTA, CDR2 FQGTGA. Here the CDR3 DNA reads TGTGCCAGCAGCCTTGACAGGGGGCTTGGTGGCTACACCTTC. Translated, it gives CASSLDRGLGGYTF.

This chain links TRBV18 with TRBJ2-1; 11 nucleotides match TRBD2. The CDR3 totals 15 residues. The V gene end was trimmed by 2 bases and the J gene end by 7 bases; junction bases not matched to a gene: 4. Germline loops: CDR1 KGHSH, CDR2 LQKENI. This CDR3 reads CASSPTSGRPNEQFF. The CDR3 DNA reads TGTGCCAGCTCACCAACTAGCGGGAGACCTAATGAGCAGTTCTTC.